This T cell receptor beta chain was sequenced in a study of T cells after yellow fever vaccination. Overall study context: The fractions with low cell numbers were processed using SMART-Seq v4 Ultra Low Input. Overall study findings and caveats: The appearance of a small share of clonotypes in both CD4 and CD8 compartments was observed. The secondary response was weaker but peaked faster, day 5 versus 15. Reappearance after the booster was seen for most primary-vaccination clones, at 95% to 96% CD4 and less than 90% CD8.

As for this clonotype: Its antigen remains unidentified.

TCRdb ran MiXCR on the 5' RACE reads and lists one entry per CDR3 protein. Here the sample spans 300,000 to 350,000 distinct CDR3 sequences, roughly 4% being singletons. CDR1 is SGHTA and CDR2 is FQGNSA in the germline V gene. Losses at the gene ends were 1 base for V and 5 bases for J; bases not matched to a gene: 5. The CDR3 sequence is 15 residues long. Sequencing was performed on PBMCs, taken 5 days after the yellow fever booster vaccination. The sequence was obtained from a man younger than 35 who received the YFV17D yellow fever vaccine. The chain carries TRBV7-2 and TRBJ2-5; 9 bases map to TRBD1. In DNA form, the CDR3 reads TGTGCCAGCAGCTTAGTGGGACAGGGTGTGGAGACCCAGTACTTC. Its translation: CASSLVGQGVETQYF.